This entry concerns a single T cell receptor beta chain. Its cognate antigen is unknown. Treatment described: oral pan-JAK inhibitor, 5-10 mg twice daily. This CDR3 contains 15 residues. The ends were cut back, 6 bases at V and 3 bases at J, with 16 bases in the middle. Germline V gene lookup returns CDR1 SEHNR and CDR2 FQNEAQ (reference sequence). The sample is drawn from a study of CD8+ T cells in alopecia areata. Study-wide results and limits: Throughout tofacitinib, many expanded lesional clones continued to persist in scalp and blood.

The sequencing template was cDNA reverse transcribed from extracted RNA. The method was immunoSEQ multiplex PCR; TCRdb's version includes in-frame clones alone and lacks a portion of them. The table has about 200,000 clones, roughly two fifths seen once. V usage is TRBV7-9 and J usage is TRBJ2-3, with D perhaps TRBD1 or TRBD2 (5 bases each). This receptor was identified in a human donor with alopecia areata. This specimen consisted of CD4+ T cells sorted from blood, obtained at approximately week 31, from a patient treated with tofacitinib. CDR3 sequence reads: CASSPGKWGTDTQYF. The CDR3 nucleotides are TGTGCCAGCAGTCCAGGCAAATGGGGGACAGATACGCAGTATTTT. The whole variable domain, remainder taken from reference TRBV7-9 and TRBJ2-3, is DTGVSQNPRHKITKRGQNVTFRCDPISEHNRLYWYRQTLGQGPEFLTYFQNEAQLEKSRLLSDRFSAERPKGSFSTLEIQRTEQGDSAMYLCASSPGKWGTDTQYFGPGTRLTVL.